The T cell receptor (beta chain) described here comes from a study of blood T cell repertoires in COVID-19. Study overall: Donors in the United States, Italy and Spain gave samples during acute or convalescent COVID-19.

Sequencing used immunoSEQ multiplex PCR; TCRdb keeps in-frame clones, though not all of them. The table has some 230,000 clones, approximately 84% seen once. CDR1 MGHRA and CDR2 YSYEKL come from the germline V gene. This CDR3 comprises 15 residues. V trimming: 1 base; J trimming: 6 bases; junction bases outside the gene matches: 9. This clone was counted a few times. The clonotype originates from a man aged 35-49 years who had recovered from COVID-19. J is TRBJ2-7 and V is TRBV4-1, with 7 positions matching TRBD2. What was sequenced was PBMCs or T cells enriched from blood (not recorded which). The CDR3, as DNA: TGCGCCAGCAGCCAAGTCGCGGGAGTCCTTTTCGAGCAGTACTTC. This translates into CASSQVAGVLFEQYF.